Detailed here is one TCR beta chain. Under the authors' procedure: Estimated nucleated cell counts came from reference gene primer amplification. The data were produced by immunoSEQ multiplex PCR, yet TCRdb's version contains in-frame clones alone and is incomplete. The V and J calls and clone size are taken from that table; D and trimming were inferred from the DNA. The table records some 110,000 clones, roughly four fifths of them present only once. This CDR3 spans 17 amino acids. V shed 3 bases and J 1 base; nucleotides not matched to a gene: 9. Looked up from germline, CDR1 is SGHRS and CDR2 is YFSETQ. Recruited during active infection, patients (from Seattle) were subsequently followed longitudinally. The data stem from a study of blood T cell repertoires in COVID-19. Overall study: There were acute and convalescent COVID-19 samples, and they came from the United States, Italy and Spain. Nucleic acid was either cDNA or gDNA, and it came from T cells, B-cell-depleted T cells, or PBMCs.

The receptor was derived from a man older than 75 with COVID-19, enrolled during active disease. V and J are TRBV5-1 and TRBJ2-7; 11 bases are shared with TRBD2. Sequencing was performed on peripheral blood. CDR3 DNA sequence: TGCGCCAGCAGCTCCCTACCCGGGACTAGCGGTTCCTACGAGCAGTACTTC. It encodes CASSSLPGTSGSYEQYF.